Sequencing of this T cell receptor (beta chain) was carried out in a study of shared clonotypes between healthy human individuals. Study as a whole: Donor composition was a couple of women and three men, aged 18 to 49.

Data came from immunoSEQ multiplex PCR; TCRdb stores just in-frame clones and leaves some out. The sample holds about 380,000 clones, approximately 96% seen once. This receptor was taken from a man younger than 40 in good health. Specimen: memory CD8+ T cells sorted from blood. This sample's subset: CD45RO+ cells pooled with CCR7-negative TemRA cells.

As DNA, the CDR3 is TGTGCCACCTCGGTGGTAGCAGACTACAATGAGCAGTTCTTC. As protein: CATSVVADYNEQFF. This chain links TRBV7-9 with TRBJ2-1; D unclear. CDR3 length equals 14 residues. The V end lost 10 bases, the J end lost 3 bases, and 16 bases lay between the germline ends. Germline CDR1 is SEHNR and CDR2 is FQNEAQ (reference sequence).